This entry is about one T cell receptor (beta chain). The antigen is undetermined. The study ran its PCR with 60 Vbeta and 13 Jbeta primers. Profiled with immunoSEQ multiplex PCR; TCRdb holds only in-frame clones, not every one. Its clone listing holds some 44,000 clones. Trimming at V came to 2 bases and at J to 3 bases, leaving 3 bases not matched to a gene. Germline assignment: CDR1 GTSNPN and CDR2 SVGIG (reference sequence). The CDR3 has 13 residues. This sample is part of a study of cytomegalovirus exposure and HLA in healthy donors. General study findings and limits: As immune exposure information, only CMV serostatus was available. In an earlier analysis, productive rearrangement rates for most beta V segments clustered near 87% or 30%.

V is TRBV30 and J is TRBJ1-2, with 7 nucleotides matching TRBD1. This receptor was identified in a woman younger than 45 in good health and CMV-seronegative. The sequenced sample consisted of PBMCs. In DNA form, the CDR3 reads TGTGCCTGGAGTAAGGGGGCCGACTATGGCTACACCTTC. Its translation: CAWSKGADYGYTF.